Listed here are 5 T cell receptor beta chains from one sample, sequenced in a study of blood T cells in healthy people across ages (dated by TCRdb to 2014 to 2015). Library generation was performed with 5' RACE. For sequencing, an Illumina HiSeq 2500 was employed. A second roughly 6 to 11 cycle PCR used a sample-barcoded 5' primer and a J-beta primer mix. TCRdb redid the processing of the public reads, applying fastp at Q25 and MiXCR, and retained in-frame beta chains. Entries are consolidated by CDR3 protein sequence, retaining the most common genes and DNA. The sample table shows roughly 860,000 distinct CDR3 sequences, and 62% are seen once. About a quarter of the sample belongs to the ten largest clones. Input material: blood. Receptor source: a man aged 30 to 39 in good health.

The chain couples TRBV7-3 to TRBJ1-1; D gene uncertain. Trimming removed 2 bases at V and 11 bases at J, with 21 bases between. The CDR3 has 15 residues. CDR1 and CDR2 from the germline V gene are SGHTA and FQGTGA. CDR3: CASSLYRQVSSVAFF. The CDR3, as DNA: TGTGCCAGCAGCTTATATCGACAAGTCTCAAGTGTGGCTTTCTTT.

This chain connects TRBV20-1 to TRBJ2-3; 10 bases agree with TRBD2. The length of the CDR3 is 13 residues. Germline V gene lookup returns CDR1 DFQATT and CDR2 SNEGSKA (reference sequence). CDR3 region: CTLSGGATDTQYF. The CDR3, as DNA: TGCACCTTAAGCGGGGGGGCTACAGATACGCAGTATTTT.

The V gene is TRBV4-3, the J gene TRBJ2-4, with D possibly being TRBD2 (6 bases). Germline CDR1 is LGHNA and CDR2 is YSLEER. With 2 bases removed from V and 6 bases from J, the gap between germline ends came to 32 bases. The CDR3 runs to 21 residues. CDR3 protein: CASSQSATGLEGARPTNIQYF. The CDR3 DNA sequence: TGCGCCAGCAGCCAATCTGCTACGGGACTCGAAGGGGCCCGACCAACAAACATTCAGTACTTC.

As DNA, the CDR3 is TGTGCCAGCTCACCAAGCGTACTAGCGGTCCTCAATGAGCAGTTCTTC. Amino acids: CASSPSVLAVLNEQFF. The J gene is TRBJ2-1, the V gene TRBV18, with TRBD2 matching over 8 bases. V dropped 2 bases and J dropped 6; count of bases not matched to a gene: 9. CDR1 and CDR2 from the germline V gene are KGHSH and LQKENI. The CDR3 covers 16 residues.

This clonotype was recorded a few times. V is TRBV7-3 and J is TRBJ2-3; no definite D call. V dropped 5 bases and J dropped 2 bases, with 17 bases sitting between them. Germline CDR1 SGHTA, CDR2 FQGTGA. The CDR3 is made up of 16 amino acids. Written as DNA, the CDR3 is TGTGCCAGCAGCCTCGCAACCGGTTCCCTCACAGATACGCAGTATTTT. Translating gives CASSLATGSLTDTQYF.